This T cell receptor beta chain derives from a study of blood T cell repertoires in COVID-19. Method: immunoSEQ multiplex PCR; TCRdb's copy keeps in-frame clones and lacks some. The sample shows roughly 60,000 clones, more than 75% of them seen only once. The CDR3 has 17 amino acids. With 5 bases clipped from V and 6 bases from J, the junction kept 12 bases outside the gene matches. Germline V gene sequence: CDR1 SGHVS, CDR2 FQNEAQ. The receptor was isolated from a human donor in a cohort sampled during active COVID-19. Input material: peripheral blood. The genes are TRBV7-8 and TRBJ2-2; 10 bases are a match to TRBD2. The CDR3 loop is CASSHRASGGVAGELFF. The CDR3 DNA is TGTGCCAGCAGCCATAGGGCAAGCGGGGGGGTAGCCGGGGAGCTGTTTTTT.